This TCR beta chain was retrieved from a study of regulatory T cells in long-lasting Graves disease (dated by TCRdb to the early 2020s). About the study as a whole: Persistent Graves' disease meant more than 5 years of antithyroid drug treatment with TSH receptor autoantibodies that stayed positive. This study used TCR sequencing and RNA sequencing of peripheral blood to compare persistent Graves' disease patients against newly diagnosed Graves' disease patients. The study was conducted in China and was registered as a clinical trial. TCR sequencing covered 13 persistent and roughly 20 newly diagnosed Graves' disease patients, about 35 samples in total. Antithyroid drugs had been taken for approximately 9.5 years on average by persistent Graves' disease patients in the clinical cohort. The research as a whole found: Persistent disease showed preferential use of TRBV28, TRBJ1-2 and TRBJ2-5, whereas newly diagnosed disease favored TRBV20-1 and TRBJ2-1. Compared with newly diagnosed patients, patients with persistent Graves' disease had lower TCR Shannon entropy and fewer highly expanded clones, which suggests clonal expansion. Only the TCR beta chain was sequenced and analyzed. Patients with persistent disease shared more public clonotypes (about 3,000) than newly diagnosed patients did (966). Only peripheral blood was studied, because thyroid tissue, the primary lesion, was inaccessible. The small sample size was acknowledged by the authors as a limitation that may reduce accuracy.

Reading the label with the study, this specimen's time point is: persistent/refractory GD, antithyroid drugs over 5 years with positive TRAb. For both TCR sequencing and RNA sequencing, RNA was extracted from PBMCs using TRIzol. Graves' disease was diagnosed according to American Thyroid Association guidelines. Patients were recruited from an endocrinology department in Xi'an, China. Each patient gave 7.5 to 10 milliliters of peripheral blood, collected in an EDTA anticoagulant tube. PBMCs were isolated by Ficoll Paque Plus density gradient separation without further T cell sorting. RNA quality was checked with an Agilent 2100 Bioanalyzer and agarose gel, and concentration with a NanoDrop 2000. This clonotype came up a few times. The specificity of this receptor is unknown. No base quality information exists; no much larger clone differs at one position. From the cysteine up to the phenylalanine, the CDR3 has a length of 14 residues. Only the CDR3 part of the read is kept: 42 bases, read in frame from the first base. CDR1 and CDR2 are drawn from the germline V gene (reference sequence): MNHEY, SMNVEV. The junction carries 9 bases between V and J, which are trimmed by 1 base and 3 bases respectively.

Libraries were constructed by multiplex PCR. TCRdb lists the instrument as Illumina HiSeq 4000. To build TCR beta libraries, CDR3 regions were amplified by Arm-PCR using iRepertoire HTBI primers. Before sequencing, the PCR products underwent gel purification. In the source study's methods: Across samples, some 62 TRBV and approximately 15 TRBJ segments were identified and used for gene usage analysis of CDR3 amino acid clonotypes. COPE and FqMerger were used to merge the filtered high-quality paired reads into contigs. Contigs were aligned with BLAST to IMGT TRBV, TRBD and TRBJ reference genes, and CDR3 was defined per IMGT. Clonotypes above 0.1% frequency were classified as highly expanded clones. Shannon entropy served as the measure of repertoire diversity, while the Gini coefficient captured V-J evenness. Public clonotypes were defined as clonotypes shared by more than one individual. The public reads were run again by TCRdb, first through fastp at Q25 and then through MiXCR, and only productive beta chains were kept. Each entry is one CDR3 protein sequence, shown with its most common DNA and genes. TCRdb's processing, not the study's, gives the V and J calls here. The sample table holds more than 650,000 distinct CDR3 sequences, of which around 30% were seen once. The ten largest clones represent under 55% of the sample.

This TCR came from a female donor with Graves disease. The sequencing here drew on peripheral blood mononuclear cells (PBMCs), taken when the disease was refractory, from a patient treated with antithyroid drugs. The chain joins TRBV27 to TRBJ1-1, with the D segment identity uncertain. The CDR3 here reads CASSLYPRDTEAFF. Here is the DNA: TGTGCCAGCAGTTTATACCCACGGGACACTGAAGCTTTCTTT.